This TCR beta chain comes out of a study of blood T cell repertoires in COVID-19. Study-wide context: T cells, B-cell-depleted T cells, or PBMCs provided the cDNA or gDNA that served as material.

In the source study's methods: Scientists estimated how many nucleated cells there were by amplifying reference gene primers. Clones were sequenced by immunoSEQ multiplex PCR, and TCRdb holds only the in-frame ones, with some missing. V and J calls and clone size come straight from that table; D and trimming were deduced from the DNA. The sample has a few hundred thousand clones; 65% to 90% are singletons. V lost 5 bases to trimming and J lost 5 bases, with 13 bases between them. CDR1 is SGHTA, CDR2 FQGNSA, per germline. The CDR3 sequence is 14 residues long. The J gene is TRBJ2-1, the V gene TRBV7-2; tentatively, D is TRBD2 (5 bases). The origin of this receptor is a man between 25 and 39 years old with active or convalescent COVID-19. What was sequenced was peripheral blood. The DNA of the CDR3 is TGTGCCAGCAGCCCCTGGGGAGCCAACAATGAGCAGTTCTTC. This codes for CASSPWGANNEQFF.